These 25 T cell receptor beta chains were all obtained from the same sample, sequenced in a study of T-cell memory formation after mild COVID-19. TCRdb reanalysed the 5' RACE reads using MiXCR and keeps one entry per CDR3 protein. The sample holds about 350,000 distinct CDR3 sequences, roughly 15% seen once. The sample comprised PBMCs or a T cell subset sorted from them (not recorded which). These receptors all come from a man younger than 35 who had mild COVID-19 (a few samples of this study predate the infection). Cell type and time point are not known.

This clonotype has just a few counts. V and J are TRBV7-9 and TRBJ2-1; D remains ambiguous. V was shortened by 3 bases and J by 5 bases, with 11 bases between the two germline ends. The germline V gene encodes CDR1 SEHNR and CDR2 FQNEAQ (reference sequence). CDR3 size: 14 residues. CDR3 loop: CASSFGQADNEQFF. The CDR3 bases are TGTGCCAGCAGCTTTGGGCAGGCCGACAATGAGCAGTTCTTC.

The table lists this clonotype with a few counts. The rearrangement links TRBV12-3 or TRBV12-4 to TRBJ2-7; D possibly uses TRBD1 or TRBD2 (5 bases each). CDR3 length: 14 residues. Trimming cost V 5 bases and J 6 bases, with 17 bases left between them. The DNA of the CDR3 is TGTGCCAGCAGTCAAGAACTGACAGCGGCCGAGCAGTACTTC. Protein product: CASSQELTAAEQYF.

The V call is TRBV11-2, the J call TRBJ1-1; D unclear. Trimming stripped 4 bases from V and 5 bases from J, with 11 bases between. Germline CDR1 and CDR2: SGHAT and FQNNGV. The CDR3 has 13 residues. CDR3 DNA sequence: TGTGCCAGCAGCTCGCTGAGGGAGACTGAAGCTTTCTTT. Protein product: CASSSLRETEAFF.

The CDR3 DNA follows: TGTGCCAGCAGCCAAAAGGTTAGGACTGAAGCTTTCTTT. Translating it yields CASSQKVRTEAFF. This chain links TRBV3-1 with TRBJ1-1, with D unresolved. The CDR3 is 13 amino acids. Germline values: CDR1 LGHDT, CDR2 YNNKEL (reference sequence). Trimming took off 2 bases at V and 5 bases at J, with 9 bases between the two ends.

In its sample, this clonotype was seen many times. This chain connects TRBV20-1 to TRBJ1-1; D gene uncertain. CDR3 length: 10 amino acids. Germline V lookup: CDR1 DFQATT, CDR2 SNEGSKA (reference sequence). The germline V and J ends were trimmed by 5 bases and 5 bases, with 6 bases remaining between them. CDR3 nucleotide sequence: TGCAGTGCTCGGGGTACTGAAGCTTTCTTT. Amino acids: CSARGTEAFF.

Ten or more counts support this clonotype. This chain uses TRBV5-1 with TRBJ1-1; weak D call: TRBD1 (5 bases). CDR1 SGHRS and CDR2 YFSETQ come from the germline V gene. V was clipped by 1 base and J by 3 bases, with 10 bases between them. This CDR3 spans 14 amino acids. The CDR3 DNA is TGCGCCAGCAGCTTGCGGGGCGCGGACACTGAAGCTTTCTTT. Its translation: CASSLRGADTEAFF.

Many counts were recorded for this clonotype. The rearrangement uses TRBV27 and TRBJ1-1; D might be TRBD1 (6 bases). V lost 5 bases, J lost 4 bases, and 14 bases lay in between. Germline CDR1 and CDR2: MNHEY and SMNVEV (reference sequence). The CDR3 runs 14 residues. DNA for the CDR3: TGTGCCAGCAGTATGTACAGGGAGACCACTGAAGCTTTCTTT. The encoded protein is CASSMYRETTEAFF.

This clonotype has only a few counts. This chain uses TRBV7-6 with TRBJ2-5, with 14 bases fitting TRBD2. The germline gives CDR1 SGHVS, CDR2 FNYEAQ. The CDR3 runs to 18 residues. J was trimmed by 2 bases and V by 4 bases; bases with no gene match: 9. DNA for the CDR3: TGTGCCAGCAGCTCTCCCGGGGGACTAGCGGGGGTACAAGAGACCCAGTACTTC. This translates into CASSSPGGLAGVQETQYF.

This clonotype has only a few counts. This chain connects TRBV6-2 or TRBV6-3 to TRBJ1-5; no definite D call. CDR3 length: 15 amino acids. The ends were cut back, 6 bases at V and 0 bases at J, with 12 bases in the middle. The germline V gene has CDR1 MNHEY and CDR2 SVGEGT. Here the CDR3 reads CASRLHPGSNQPQHF. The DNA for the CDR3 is TGTGCCAGCAGATTGCATCCTGGTAGCAATCAGCCCCAGCATTTT.

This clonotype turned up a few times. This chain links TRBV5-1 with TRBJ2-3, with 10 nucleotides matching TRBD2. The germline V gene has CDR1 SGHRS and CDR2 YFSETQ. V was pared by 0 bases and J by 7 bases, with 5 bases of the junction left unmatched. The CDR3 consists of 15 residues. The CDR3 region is CASSLEGSGGYTQYF. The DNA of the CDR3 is TGCGCCAGCAGCTTGGAAGGTAGCGGGGGGTATACGCAGTATTTT.

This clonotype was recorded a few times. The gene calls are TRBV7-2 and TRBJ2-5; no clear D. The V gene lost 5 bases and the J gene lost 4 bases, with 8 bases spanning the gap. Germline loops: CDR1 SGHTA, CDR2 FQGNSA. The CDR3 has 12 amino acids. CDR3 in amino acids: CASSPARETQYF. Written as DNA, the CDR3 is TGTGCCAGCAGCCCAGCCAGAGAGACCCAGTACTTC.

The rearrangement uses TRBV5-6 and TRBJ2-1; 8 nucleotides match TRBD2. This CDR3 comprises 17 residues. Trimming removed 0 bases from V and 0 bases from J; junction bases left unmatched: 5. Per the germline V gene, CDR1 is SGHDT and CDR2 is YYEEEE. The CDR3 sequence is CASSLASGTSSYNEQFF. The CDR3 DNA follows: TGTGCCAGCAGCTTGGCCAGTGGGACTAGCTCCTACAATGAGCAGTTCTTC.

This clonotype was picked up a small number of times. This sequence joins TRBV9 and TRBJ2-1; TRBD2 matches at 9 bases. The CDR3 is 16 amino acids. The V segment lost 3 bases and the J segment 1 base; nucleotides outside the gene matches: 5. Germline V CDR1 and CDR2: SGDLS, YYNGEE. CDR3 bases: TGTGCCAGCAGCGAAAGCGGGGGGCCGTCCTACAATGAGCAGTTCTTC. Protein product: CASSESGGPSYNEQFF. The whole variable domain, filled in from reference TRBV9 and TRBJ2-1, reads DSGVTQTPKHLITATGQRVTLRCSPRSGDLSVYWYQQSLDQGLQFLIQYYNGEERAKGNILERFSAQQFPDLHSELNLSSLELGDSALYFCASSESGGPSYNEQFFGPGTRLTVL.

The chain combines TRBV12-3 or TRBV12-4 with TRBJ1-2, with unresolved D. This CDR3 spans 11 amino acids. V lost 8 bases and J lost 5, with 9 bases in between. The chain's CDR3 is CASATTYGYTF. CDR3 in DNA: TGTGCCAGCGCCACCACGTATGGCTACACCTTC.

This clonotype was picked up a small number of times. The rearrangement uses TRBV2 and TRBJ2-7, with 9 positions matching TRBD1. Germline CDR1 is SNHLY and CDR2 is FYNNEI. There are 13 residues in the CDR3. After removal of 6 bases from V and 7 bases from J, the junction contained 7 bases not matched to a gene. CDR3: CASRRDREREQYV. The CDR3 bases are TGTGCCAGCAGGAGGGACAGGGAGAGAGAGCAGTACGTC.

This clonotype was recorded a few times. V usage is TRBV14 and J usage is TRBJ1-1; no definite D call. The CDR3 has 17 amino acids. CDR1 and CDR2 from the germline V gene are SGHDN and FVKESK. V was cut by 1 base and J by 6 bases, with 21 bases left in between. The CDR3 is CASSQGYWTDVASEAFF. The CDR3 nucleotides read TGTGCCAGCAGCCAAGGCTATTGGACGGACGTAGCTTCTGAAGCTTTCTTT.

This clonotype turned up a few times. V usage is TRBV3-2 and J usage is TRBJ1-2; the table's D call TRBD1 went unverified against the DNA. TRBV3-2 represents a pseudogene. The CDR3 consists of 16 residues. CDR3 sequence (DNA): TGTGCCAGCAGCCAAGAGACGTCCCTACTTAACTATGGCTACACCTTC. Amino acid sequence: CASSQETSLLNYGYTF.

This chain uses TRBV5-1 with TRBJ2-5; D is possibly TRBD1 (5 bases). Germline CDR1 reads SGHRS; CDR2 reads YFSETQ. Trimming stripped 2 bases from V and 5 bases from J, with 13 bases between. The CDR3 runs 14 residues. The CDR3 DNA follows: TGCGCCAGCAGCTTTGGCAGGGCACGGGAGACCCAGTACTTC. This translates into CASSFGRARETQYF.

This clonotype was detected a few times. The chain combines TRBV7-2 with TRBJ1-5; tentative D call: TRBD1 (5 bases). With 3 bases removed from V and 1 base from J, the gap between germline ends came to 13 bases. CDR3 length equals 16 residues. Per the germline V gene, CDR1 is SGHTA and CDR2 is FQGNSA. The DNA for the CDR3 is TGTGCCAGCAGCTTCGGGACCCCGGGAAGCAATCAGCCCCAGCATTTT. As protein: CASSFGTPGSNQPQHF.

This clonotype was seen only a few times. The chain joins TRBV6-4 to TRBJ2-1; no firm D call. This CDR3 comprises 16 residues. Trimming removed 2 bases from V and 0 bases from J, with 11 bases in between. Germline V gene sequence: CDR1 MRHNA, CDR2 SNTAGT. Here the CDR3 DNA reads TGTGCCAGCAGTGACGTGAGTGGAAGCTCCTACAATGAGCAGTTCTTC. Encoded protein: CASSDVSGSSYNEQFF.

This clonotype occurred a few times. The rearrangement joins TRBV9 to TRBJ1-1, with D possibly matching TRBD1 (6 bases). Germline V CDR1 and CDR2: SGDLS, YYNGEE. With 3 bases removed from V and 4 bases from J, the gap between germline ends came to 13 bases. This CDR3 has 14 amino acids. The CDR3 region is CASSARGLATEAFF. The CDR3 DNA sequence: TGTGCCAGCAGCGCCAGGGGTTTGGCCACTGAAGCTTTCTTT.

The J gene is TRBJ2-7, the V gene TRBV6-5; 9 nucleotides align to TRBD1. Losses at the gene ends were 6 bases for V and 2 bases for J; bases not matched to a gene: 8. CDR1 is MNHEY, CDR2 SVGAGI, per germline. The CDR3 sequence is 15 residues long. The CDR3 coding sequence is TGTGCCAGCAGGAGATCCGGACAGGGGACCTACGAGCAGTACTTC. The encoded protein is CASRRSGQGTYEQYF.

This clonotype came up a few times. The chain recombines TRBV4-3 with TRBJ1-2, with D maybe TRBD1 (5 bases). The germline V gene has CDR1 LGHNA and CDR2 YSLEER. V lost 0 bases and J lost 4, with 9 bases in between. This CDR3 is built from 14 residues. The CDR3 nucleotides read TGCGCCAGCAGCCAAGACCCAGGGCCCTATGGCTACACCTTC. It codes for CASSQDPGPYGYTF.

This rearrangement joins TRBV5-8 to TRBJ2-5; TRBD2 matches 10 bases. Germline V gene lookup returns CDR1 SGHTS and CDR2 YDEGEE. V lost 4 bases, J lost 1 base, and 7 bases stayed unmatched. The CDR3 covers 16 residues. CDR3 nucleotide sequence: TGTGCCAGCAGCCCGTGGACTAGCGGCATCCAAGAGACCCAGTACTTC. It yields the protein CASSPWTSGIQETQYF.

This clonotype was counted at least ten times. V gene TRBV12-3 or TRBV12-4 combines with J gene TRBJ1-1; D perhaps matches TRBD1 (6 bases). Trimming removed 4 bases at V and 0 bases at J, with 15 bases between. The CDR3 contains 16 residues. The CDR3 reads CASSYNGGLMNTEAFF. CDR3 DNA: TGTGCCAGCAGTTATAACGGGGGGCTAATGAACACTGAAGCTTTCTTT.